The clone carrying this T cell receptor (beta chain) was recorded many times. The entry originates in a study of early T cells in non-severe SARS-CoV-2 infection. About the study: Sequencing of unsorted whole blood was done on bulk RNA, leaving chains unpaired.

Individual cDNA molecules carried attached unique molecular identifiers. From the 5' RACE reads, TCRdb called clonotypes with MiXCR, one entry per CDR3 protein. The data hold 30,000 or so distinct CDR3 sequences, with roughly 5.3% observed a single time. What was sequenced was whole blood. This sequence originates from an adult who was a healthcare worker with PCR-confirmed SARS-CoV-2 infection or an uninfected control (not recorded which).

This CDR3 is CASSIAPGQGTDTQYF. The CDR3 DNA reads TGTGCCAGTAGTATAGCACCGGGACAGGGCACAGATACGCAGTATTTT. The chain links TRBV19 to TRBJ2-3; TRBD1 matches at 8 bases. V trimming: 1 base; J trimming: 1 base; junction bases outside the gene matches: 4. This CDR3 region has 16 residues. The germline V gene has CDR1 LNHDA and CDR2 SQIVND (reference sequence). Complete variable domain (other parts from reference TRBV19 and TRBJ2-3): DGGITQSPKYLFRKEGQNVTLSCEQNLNHDAMYWYRQDPGQGLRLIYYSQIVNDFQKGDIAEGYSVSREKKESFPLTVTSAQKNPTAFYLCASSIAPGQGTDTQYFGPGTRLTVL.